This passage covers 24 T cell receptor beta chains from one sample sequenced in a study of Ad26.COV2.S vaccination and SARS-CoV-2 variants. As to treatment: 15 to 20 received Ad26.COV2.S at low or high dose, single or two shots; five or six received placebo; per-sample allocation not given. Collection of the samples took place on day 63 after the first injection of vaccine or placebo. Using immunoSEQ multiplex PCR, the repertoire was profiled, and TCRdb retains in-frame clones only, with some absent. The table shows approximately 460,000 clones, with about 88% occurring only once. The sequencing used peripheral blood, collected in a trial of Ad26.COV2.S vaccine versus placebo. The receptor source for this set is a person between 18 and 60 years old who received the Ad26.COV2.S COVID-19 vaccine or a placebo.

This CDR3 is CASSSPTSAYEQYF. The CDR3 DNA is TGTGCCAGCAGTTCCCCTACTAGCGCTTACGAGCAGTACTTC. The chain is built from TRBV28 and TRBJ2-7; TRBD2 matches 7 bases. V lost 4 bases to trimming and J lost 4 bases; unmatched junction nucleotides: 7. Germline V gene lookup returns CDR1 MDHEN and CDR2 SYDVKM. The CDR3 sequence is 14 residues long. Looking up the rest from reference TRBV28 and TRBJ2-7 gives the full variable domain: DVKVTQSSRYLVKRTGEKVFLECVQDMDHENMFWYRQDPGLGLRLIYFSYDVKMKEKGDIPEGYSVSREKKERFSLILESASTNQTSMYLCASSSPTSAYEQYFGPGTRLTVT.

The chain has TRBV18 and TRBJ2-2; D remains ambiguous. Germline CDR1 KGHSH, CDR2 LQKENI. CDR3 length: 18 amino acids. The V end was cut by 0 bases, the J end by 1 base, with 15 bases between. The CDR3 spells CASSPPRSFTENTGELFF. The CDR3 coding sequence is TGTGCCAGCTCACCACCCAGGAGCTTTACGGAGAACACCGGGGAGCTGTTTTTT.

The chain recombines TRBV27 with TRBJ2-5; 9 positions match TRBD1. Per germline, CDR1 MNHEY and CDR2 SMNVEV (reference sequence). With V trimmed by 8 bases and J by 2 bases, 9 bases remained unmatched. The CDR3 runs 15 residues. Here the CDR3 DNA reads TGTGCCAGCCAACGACTGACAGGGGGACAAGAGACCCAGTACTTC. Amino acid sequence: CASQRLTGGQETQYF.

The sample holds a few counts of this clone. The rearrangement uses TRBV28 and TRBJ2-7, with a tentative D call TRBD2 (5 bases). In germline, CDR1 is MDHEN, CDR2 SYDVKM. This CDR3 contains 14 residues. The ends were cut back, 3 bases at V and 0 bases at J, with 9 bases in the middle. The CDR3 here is CASSLDWSSYEQYF. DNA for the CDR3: TGTGCCAGCAGTTTGGACTGGAGCTCCTACGAGCAGTACTTC. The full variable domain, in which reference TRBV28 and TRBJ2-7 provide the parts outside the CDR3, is DVKVTQSSRYLVKRTGEKVFLECVQDMDHENMFWYRQDPGLGLRLIYFSYDVKMKEKGDIPEGYSVSREKKERFSLILESASTNQTSMYLCASSLDWSSYEQYFGPGTRLTVT.

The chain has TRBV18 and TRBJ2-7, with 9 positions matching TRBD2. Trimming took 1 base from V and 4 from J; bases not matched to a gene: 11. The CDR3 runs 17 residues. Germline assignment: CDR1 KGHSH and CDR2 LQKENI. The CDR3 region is CASSPRSLAGVLYEQYF. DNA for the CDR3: TGTGCCAGCTCACCACGATCATTAGCGGGAGTTCTATACGAGCAGTACTTC.

DNA of the CDR3: TGTGCCAGCAGCCTCCGGGGGGGCAAAAACATTCAGTACTTC. Translated: CASSLRGGKNIQYF. J is TRBJ2-4 and V is TRBV7-2, with 8 bases identical to TRBD2. CDR3 length: 14 residues. CDR1 is SGHTA and CDR2 is FQGNSA in the germline V gene. V lost 5 bases and J lost 3; bases outside the gene matches: 3.

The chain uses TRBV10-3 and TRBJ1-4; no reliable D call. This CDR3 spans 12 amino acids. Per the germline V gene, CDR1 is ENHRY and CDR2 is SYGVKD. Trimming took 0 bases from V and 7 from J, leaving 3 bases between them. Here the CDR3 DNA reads TGTGCCATCAGTGAGTCGATTGAAAAACTGTTTTTT. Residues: CAISESIEKLFF.

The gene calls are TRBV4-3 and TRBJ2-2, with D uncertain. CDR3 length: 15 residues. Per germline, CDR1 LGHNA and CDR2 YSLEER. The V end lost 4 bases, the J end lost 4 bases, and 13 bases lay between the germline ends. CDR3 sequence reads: CASSRNGHFTGELFF. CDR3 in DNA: TGCGCCAGCAGCCGAAATGGGCACTTCACCGGGGAGCTGTTTTTT.

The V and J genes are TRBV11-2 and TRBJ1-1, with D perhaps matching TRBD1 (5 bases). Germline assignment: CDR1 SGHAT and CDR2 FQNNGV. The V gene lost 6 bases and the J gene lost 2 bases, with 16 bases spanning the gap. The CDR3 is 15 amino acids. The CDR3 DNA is TGTGCCAGCAGACCCCGCGGGACGGTAAACACTGAAGCTTTCTTT. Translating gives CASRPRGTVNTEAFF. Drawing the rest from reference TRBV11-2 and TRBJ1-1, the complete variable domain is EAGVAQSPRYKIIEKRQSVAFWCNPISGHATLYWYQQILGQGPKLLIQFQNNGVVDDSQLPKDRFSAERLKGVDSTLKIQPAKLEDSAVYLCASRPRGTVNTEAFFGQGTRLTVV.

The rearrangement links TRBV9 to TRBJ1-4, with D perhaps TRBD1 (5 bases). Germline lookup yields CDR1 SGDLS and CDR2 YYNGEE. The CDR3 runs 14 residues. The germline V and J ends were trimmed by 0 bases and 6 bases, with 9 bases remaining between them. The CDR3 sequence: CASSVGAGYEKLFF. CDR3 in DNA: TGTGCCAGCAGCGTAGGGGCAGGGTATGAAAAACTGTTTTTT. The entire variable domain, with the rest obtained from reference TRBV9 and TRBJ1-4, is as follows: DSGVTQTPKHLITATGQRVTLRCSPRSGDLSVYWYQQSLDQGLQFLIQYYNGEERAKGNILERFSAQQFPDLHSELNLSSLELGDSALYFCASSVGAGYEKLFFGSGTQLSVL.

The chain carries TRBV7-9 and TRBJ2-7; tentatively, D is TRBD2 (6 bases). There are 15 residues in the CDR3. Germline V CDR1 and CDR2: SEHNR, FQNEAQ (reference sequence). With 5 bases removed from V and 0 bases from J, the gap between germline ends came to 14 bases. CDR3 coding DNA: TGTGCCAGCAGCCGCCGGGGACTCGACTCCTACGAGCAGTACTTC. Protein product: CASSRRGLDSYEQYF.

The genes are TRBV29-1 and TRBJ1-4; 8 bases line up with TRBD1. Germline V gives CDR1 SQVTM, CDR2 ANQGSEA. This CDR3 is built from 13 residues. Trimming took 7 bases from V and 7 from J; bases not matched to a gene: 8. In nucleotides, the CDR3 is TGCAGCGAAGACAGGGGTGGGGGTGAAAAACTGTTTTTT. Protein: CSEDRGGGEKLFF.

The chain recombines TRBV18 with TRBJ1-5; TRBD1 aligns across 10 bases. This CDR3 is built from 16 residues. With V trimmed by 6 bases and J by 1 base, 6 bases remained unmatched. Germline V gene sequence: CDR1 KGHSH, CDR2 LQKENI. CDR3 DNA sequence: TGTGCCAGCTCGGACCGACAGGGGGCGAGCAATCAGCCCCAGCATTTT. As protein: CASSDRQGASNQPQHF.

As DNA, the CDR3 is TGTGCCAGAAGGGAAAACAGGGGTCGTTCCTACGAGCAGTACTTC. Its translation: CARRENRGRSYEQYF. This sequence joins TRBV7-5 and TRBJ2-7; the listed D gene, TRBD1, was not tested against the DNA. TRBV7-5 is described as a pseudogene. This CDR3 has 15 amino acids.

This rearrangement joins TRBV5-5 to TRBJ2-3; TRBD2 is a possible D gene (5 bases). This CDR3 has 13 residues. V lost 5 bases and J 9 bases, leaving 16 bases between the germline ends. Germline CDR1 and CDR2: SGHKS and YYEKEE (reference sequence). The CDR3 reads CASRTTFPGTQYF. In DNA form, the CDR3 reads TGTGCCAGCAGAACCACGTTCCCGGGGACGCAGTATTTT.

DNA for the CDR3: TGTGCCAGCAGTTCGCAGGGCCCCCTCAATCAGCCCCAGCATTTT. Translation gives CASSSQGPLNQPQHF. The V gene is TRBV28, the J gene TRBJ1-5, with a possible D match to TRBD1 (5 bases). In germline, CDR1 is MDHEN, CDR2 SYDVKM. The CDR3 length is 15 residues. The ends were cut back, 4 bases at V and 3 bases at J, with 13 bases in the middle. The variable domain in full, completed from reference TRBV28 and TRBJ1-5, reads DVKVTQSSRYLVKRTGEKVFLECVQDMDHENMFWYRQDPGLGLRLIYFSYDVKMKEKGDIPEGYSVSREKKERFSLILESASTNQTSMYLCASSSQGPLNQPQHFGDGTRLSIL.

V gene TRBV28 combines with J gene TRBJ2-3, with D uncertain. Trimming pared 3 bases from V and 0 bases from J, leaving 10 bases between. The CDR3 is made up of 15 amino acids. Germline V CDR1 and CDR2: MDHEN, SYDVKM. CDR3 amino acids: CASSLNRASTDTQYF. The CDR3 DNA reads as TGTGCCAGCAGTTTGAATAGAGCTAGCACAGATACGCAGTATTTT.

The CDR3 here is CASSYSSRSRYEQYF. Written as DNA, the CDR3 is TGTGCCAGCAGTTACTCGAGCCGGTCCAGATACGAGCAGTACTTC. The V gene is TRBV6-5, the J gene TRBJ2-7; D ambiguous. The CDR3 is made up of 15 amino acids. V gave up 0 bases and J gave up 4 bases, with 13 bases separating them. Germline CDR1 reads MNHEY; CDR2 reads SVGAGI.

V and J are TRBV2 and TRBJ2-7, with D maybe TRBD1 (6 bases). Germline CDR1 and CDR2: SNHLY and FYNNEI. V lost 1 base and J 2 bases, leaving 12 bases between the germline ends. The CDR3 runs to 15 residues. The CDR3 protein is CASSEEGQQTYEQYF. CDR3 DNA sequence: TGTGCCAGCAGTGAAGAAGGACAGCAAACCTACGAGCAGTACTTC. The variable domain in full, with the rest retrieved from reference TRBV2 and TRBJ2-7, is EPEVTQTPSHQVTQMGQEVILRCVPISNHLYFYWYRQILGQKVEFLVSFYNNEISEKSEIFDDQFSVERPDGSNFTLKIRSTKLEDSAMYFCASSEEGQQTYEQYFGPGTRLTVT.

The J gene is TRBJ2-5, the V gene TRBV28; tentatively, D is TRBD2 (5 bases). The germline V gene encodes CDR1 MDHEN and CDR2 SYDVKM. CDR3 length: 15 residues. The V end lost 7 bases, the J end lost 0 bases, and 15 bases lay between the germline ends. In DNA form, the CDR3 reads TGTGCCAGCATTCCTACGGGCGGGTACCAAGAGACCCAGTACTTC. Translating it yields CASIPTGGYQETQYF.

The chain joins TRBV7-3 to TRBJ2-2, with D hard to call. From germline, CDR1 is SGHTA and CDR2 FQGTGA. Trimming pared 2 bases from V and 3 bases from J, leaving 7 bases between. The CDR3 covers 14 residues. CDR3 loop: CASSLHLHTGELFF. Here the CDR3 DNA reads TGTGCCAGCAGCTTACATCTTCACACCGGGGAGCTGTTTTTT.

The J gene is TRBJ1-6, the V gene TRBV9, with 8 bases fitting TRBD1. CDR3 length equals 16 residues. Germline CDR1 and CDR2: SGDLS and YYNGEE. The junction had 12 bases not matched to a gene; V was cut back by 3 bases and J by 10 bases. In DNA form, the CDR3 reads TGTGCCAGCAGCGCCCTTCCCGACAGGGGAAGCTCACCCCTCCACTTT. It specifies CASSALPDRGSSPLHF.

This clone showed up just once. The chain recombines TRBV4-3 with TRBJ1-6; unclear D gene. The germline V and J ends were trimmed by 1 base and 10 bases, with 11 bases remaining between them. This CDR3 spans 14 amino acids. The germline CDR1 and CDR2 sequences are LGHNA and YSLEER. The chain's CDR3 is CASSQVFPPSPLHF. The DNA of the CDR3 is TGCGCCAGCAGCCAAGTATTCCCCCCCTCACCCCTCCACTTT.

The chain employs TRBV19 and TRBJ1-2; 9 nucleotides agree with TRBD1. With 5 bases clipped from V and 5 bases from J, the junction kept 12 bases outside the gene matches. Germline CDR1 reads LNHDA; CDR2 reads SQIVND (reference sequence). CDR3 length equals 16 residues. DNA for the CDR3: TGTGCCAGTAGTGCTGGACAGGGGCGACTTGCGTATGGCTACACCTTC. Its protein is CASSAGQGRLAYGYTF.